This section outlines one TCR beta chain sequence together with its context. Its antigen remains undetermined. Base qualities are not at hand, and no much larger clone is one base apart. This record belongs to a study of blood T cell repertoires in COVID-19 (dated by TCRdb to about 2020). Looking at the study overall: Collaborator samples came from the United States, Italy and Spain and covered acute and convalescent phases of COVID-19. Where HLA class I and class II types were available, the types were taken from metadata supplied by the sample provider, not from assay-based typing. The material from the prospective study consisted of cDNA or gDNA derived from T cells, B-cell-depleted T cells, or PBMCs. The repertoires were released in a freely available public database intended as a resource for research on the immune response to SARS-CoV-2. The dataset comprised deeply sampled blood TCRbeta repertoires from subjects exposed to, actively infected with, or recovered from COVID-19. Sample metadata almost always included a de-identified subject ID, COVID-19 status, age in years and sex. Samples were obtained from the ongoing ImmuneRACE study (first 160 participants) and from some 1,300 subjects provided by 6 global collaborators.

Overall results and qualifications from the work: The quantity of clinical and demographic metadata differed by source and by participant and was supplied without curation.

Each collaborating institution followed its own protocols to collect whole blood in K2EDTA tubes. For TCRbeta analysis, collaborators shipped samples as frozen whole blood, isolated PBMCs, or DNA extracted from either of those sample types. TCRbeta CDR3 regions were amplified from genomic DNA using the immunoSEQ Assay, a bias-controlled multiplex PCR. The published analysis was carried out like this. The number of nucleated cells in each sample was estimated by amplification of reference gene primers within the assay. To quantify the absolute abundance of each unique TCRbeta CDR3 rearrangement, sequence reads were collapsed and filtered. For each sample, productive Simpson clonality was calculated by taking the square root of Simpson's diversity index across productive rearrangements. What TCRdb holds here is the immuneACCESS table cut down to in-frame rearrangements. Part of the clones is not present; checked against another copy, under half of the missing clones reflect an unresolved V gene, and the others are unexplained. V, J and clone size are those of that table, while D and trimming were read from the DNA. The table for this sample lists about 280,000 clones; about nine tenths of them were counted only once. The ten biggest clones cover about 3% of the sample.

At the junction V is shortened by 5 bases and J by 3 bases, with 10 bases in between. The germline V gene (reference sequence) gives CDR1 as LNHDA and CDR2 as SQIVND. The CDR3 has 13 amino acids, counting the end cysteine and phenylalanine. The read is trimmed to its CDR3 DNA, 39 bases read in frame from base 1. Sequenced material: peripheral blood. This clonotype was obtained from a woman in her twenties or thirties with active or convalescent COVID-19. Here the chain combines TRBV19 and TRBJ1-1; the D gene cannot be named for sure. The DNA sequence is given as TGTGCCAGTAGTCCCCAGTCTTACACTGAAGCTTTCTTT. Its product reads: CASSPQSYTEAFF.